This record looks at one T cell receptor beta chain sequence and its context. Sequence at one end of the junction differs from germline and may be a read error. PCR amplification relied on 60 Vbeta primers (plus 13 Jbeta primers). TCRdb's copy holds only in-frame clones and misses some; the assay was immunoSEQ multiplex PCR. Altogether tens of thousands of clones are present, 60% to 85% being singletons, with the ten largest covering less than 6%. The CDR3 is 16 amino acids. Germline-derived CDR1 and CDR2 are SEHNR and FQNEAQ (reference sequence). This sample is drawn from a study of cytomegalovirus exposure and HLA in healthy donors.

This chain connects TRBV7-9 to TRBJ2-7; no clear D gene. The TCR sequence derives from a male donor in good health and CMV-seropositive. Sequenced sample: PBMCs. The CDR3 DNA is TGTTCCAGCAGCCCGCAACCTCCCGGGTCTGGCCACGAGCAGTACTTC. Amino acids: CSSSPQPPGSGHEQYF.